The clone carrying this T cell receptor beta chain was picked up one time. Germline V gene data show CDR1 as SGHTA and CDR2 as FQGNSA. This CDR3 region has 15 residues. With V trimmed by 4 bases and J by 5 bases, 3 bases remained unmatched. The study recruited people aged roughly 18 to 95 years across some 23 US areas. This record belongs to a study of blood T cell repertoires in COVID-19. Study overall: There were acute and convalescent COVID-19 samples, and they came from the United States, Italy and Spain.

Sequencing used immunoSEQ multiplex PCR; TCRdb keeps in-frame clones, though not all of them. The data contain around 160,000 clones, less than 90% of them singletons. The TCR was taken from a woman in her forties or fifties who had been exposed to COVID-19. The sample consisted of PBMCs or T cells enriched from blood (not recorded which). V gene TRBV7-2 combines with J gene TRBJ2-4; the match to TRBD2 covers 12 bases. The CDR3 DNA reads as TGTGCCAGCAGCTCCACTAGCGGGAGGCAAAACATTCAGTACTTC. Amino acid sequence: CASSSTSGRQNIQYF.